The present TCR beta chain was sequenced within a study of cytomegalovirus exposure and HLA in healthy donors. This clone was counted once. As yet, its antigen is unknown. Study results and limitations: The number of N-insertions in an Asian-associated ancestry cluster was reportedly below the approximately 700-donor mean in a later analysis. Rare TCR sequences predominated, though certain public TCRs were found in many donors. The classifier, whose performance was assessed in both the original and validation cohorts, reportedly diagnosed cytomegalovirus status with high specificity and sensitivity.

PCR primers comprised 60 Vbeta and 13 Jbeta primers. Assay: immunoSEQ multiplex PCR; the TCRdb copy retains only in-frame clones and omits some. The table records about 170,000 clones, approximately 86% of them present only once. Trimming at V came to 4 bases and at J to 4 bases, leaving 4 bases not matched to a gene. The germline V gene encodes CDR1 SGHTA and CDR2 FQGNSA. The CDR3 sequence is 14 residues long. This sequence joins TRBV7-2 and TRBJ1-2; 9 bases are a match to TRBD1. The sequenced sample consisted of PBMCs. The sequence came from a male donor in good health and CMV-seronegative. The CDR3, as DNA: TGTGCCAGCAGCTACCGGGACAGGGCCTATGGCTACACCTTC. Encoded protein: CASSYRDRAYGYTF. Supplemented by reference TRBV7-2 and TRBJ1-2, the full variable domain reads GAGVSQSPSNKVTEKGKDVELRCDPISGHTALYWYRQSLGQGLEFLIYFQGNSAPDKSGLPSDRFSAERTGGSVSTLTIQRTQQEDSAVYLCASSYRDRAYGYTFGSGTRLTVV.